This T cell receptor (beta chain) comes out of a study of cytomegalovirus exposure and HLA in healthy donors. The study, taken as a whole, reports: TCR beta sequences reportedly predicted most subjects' HLA-A and HLA-B alleles accurately. In a later analysis, a missense DCLRE1C variant was linked to TCR beta V- and J-gene trimming. Later on, an analysis showed TCR association rates differing by HLA locus, with DRB1 the most and HLA-C the fewest. Among CMV-associated TCR beta chains, most appeared HLA-restricted in a later analysis.

A remark on this clone: The target antigen is unknown.

This CDR3 is built from 19 residues. Germline CDR1 LNHDA, CDR2 SQIVND (reference sequence). The ends lost 6 bases at V and 7 bases at J; junction bases unmatched: 19. The primer mix had 60 Vbeta and 13 Jbeta primers. Clones were sequenced by immunoSEQ multiplex PCR, and TCRdb holds only the in-frame ones, with some missing. The sample gives about 160,000 clones, roughly 80% of which show up once; approximately 1.4% is in the top ten. The receptor's source is a man aged 25 to 40 in good health and CMV-seronegative. Sequencing was performed on PBMCs. The chain employs TRBV19 and TRBJ1-5, with TRBD1 matching 12 bases. The CDR3 spells CASSPGQGAPNRRQQPQHF. The CDR3 nucleotides are TGTGCCAGTAGCCCGGGACAGGGGGCTCCAAATCGGCGTCAACAGCCCCAGCATTTT.